Below are 4 T cell receptor beta chains sequenced from a single sample in a study of blood T cells in healthy people across ages. PCR was performed a second time for about 7 to 12 cycles using a sample-barcoded 5' primer and a J-beta primer mix. TCRdb used MiXCR to reprocess the 5' RACE reads, holding one entry per CDR3 protein. The sample yields about 780,000 distinct CDR3 sequences, approximately 65% seen once. Specimen: blood. The receptors here all came from a man aged 25-45 years in good health.

The rearrangement uses TRBV7-2 and TRBJ2-7; D is uncertain. Germline V gene lookup returns CDR1 SGHTA and CDR2 FQGNSA. The CDR3 loop spans 14 amino acids. The V and J ends lost 4 bases and 0 bases respectively, with 10 bases between them. The CDR3 nucleotides are TGTGCCAGCAGCTCCGACGGTAGCTCCTACGAGCAGTACTTC. Encoded protein: CASSSDGSSYEQYF.

The count of this clonotype is one. The CDR3 carries no conserved terminal phenylalanine or tryptophan, so it likely arises from a read error. The rearrangement uses TRBV6-5 and TRBJ2-1; D unresolved. V lost 2 bases, J lost 8 bases, and 4 bases lay in between. CDR3 size: 11 residues. CDR1 and CDR2 from the germline V gene are MNHEY and SVGAGI. CDR3 amino acids: CASSYRHEQFL. The CDR3 nucleotides read TGTGCCAGCAGTTACCGTCATGAGCAGTTCTTA.

CDR3 in amino acids: CASSVGNYNEQFF. The CDR3 DNA reads TGTGCCAGCAGCGTCGGGAATTACAATGAGCAGTTCTTC. The chain uses TRBV9 and TRBJ2-1; D may be TRBD2 (5 bases). The CDR3 runs 13 residues. CDR1 and CDR2 (germline): SGDLS, YYNGEE. V shed 2 bases and J shed 4 bases, with 7 bases lying between them.

The chain has TRBV7-2 and TRBJ1-6; 10 bases are a match to TRBD1. V was clipped by 5 bases and J by 4 bases; unmatched bases: 5. Per the germline V gene, CDR1 is SGHTA and CDR2 is FQGNSA. This CDR3 is 16 amino acids long. In DNA form, the CDR3 reads TGTGCCAGCAGCGTTGGACAGGGGGGGTATAATTCACCCCTCCACTTT. The encoded protein is CASSVGQGGYNSPLHF.